These 2 T cell receptor beta chains were all obtained from the same sample, sequenced in a study of T cells in Graves' hyperthyroidism and ophthalmopathy. Amplification of TCR beta CDR3 regions used RNA as the template. HTBI primers drove first-round RT-PCR of the TCR CDR3. TCRdb itself ran the multiplex PCR reads through MiXCR, one entry per CDR3 protein. The table has approximately 400,000 distinct CDR3 sequences, roughly 13% seen once. Sample: blood. The receptors were gathered from a woman aged 55-70 years with Graves' hyperthyroidism.

This clonotype was observed at least ten times. This chain links TRBV12-3 or TRBV12-4 with TRBJ1-5; D remains unclear. V was clipped by 1 base and J by 0 bases, with 13 bases between them. This CDR3 is built from 17 residues. In DNA, the CDR3 is TGTGCCAGCAGTTTAGGGCCCGGCGACACTAGCAATCAGCCCCAGCATTTT. Translated, it gives CASSLGPGDTSNQPQHF.

As regards this clonotype: It may be a read error: a sequence one base away is much more abundant. This chain uses TRBV7-9 with TRBJ2-5; D not resolved. The CDR3 contains 12 residues. Trimming left V 1 base short and J 9 bases short, with 9 bases between. Germline V lookup: CDR1 SEHNR, CDR2 FQNEAQ (reference sequence). The CDR3 DNA sequence: TGTGCCAGCAGCTTAGACTTGCAGTCCCAGTACTTC. This encodes CASSLDLQSQYF.